This T cell receptor (beta chain) stems from a study of cytomegalovirus exposure and HLA in healthy donors. Study at large: Across about 400 genotyped donors, about 80% landed in the Caucasian-associated ancestry cluster. General study results and limits: One variant, a missense change in DCLRE1C, was linked in a later analysis to TCR beta V- and J-gene trimming. Reported results showed that the classifier diagnosed cytomegalovirus status with high specificity and sensitivity.

The germline gives CDR1 MNHEY, CDR2 SVGAGI. The trim removed 2 bases at V and 4 bases at J, leaving 4 bases unmatched. The CDR3 is 15 amino acids. Details on this clone: Its antigen is still unknown.

The PCR contained 60 Vbeta and 13 Jbeta primers. Profiling relied on immunoSEQ multiplex PCR, and the TCRdb table lists in-frame clones only, not all of them. This sample's table has some 120,000 clones. The clonotype was recovered from a man between 35 and 55 years old in good health and CMV-seropositive. The chain couples TRBV6-5 to TRBJ2-2, with TRBD1 identical over 7 bases. The material sequenced was PBMCs. The CDR3 here is CASSYNRGITGELFF. The CDR3, as DNA: TGTGCCAGCAGTTACAACAGGGGTATCACCGGGGAGCTGTTTTTT.